These T cell receptor beta chains were read from a single sample in a study of response to subunit inactivated influenza vaccine. One entry per CDR3 protein results from TCRdb running MiXCR on the RT-PCR reads. The table shows around 790,000 distinct CDR3 sequences, with approximately 21% occurring only once. This sample comprised PBMCs from blood, obtained around 5 days after vaccination. The receptors stem from a man aged 50-60 years who received an inactivated influenza vaccine. CDR3s include the opening cysteine and the closing phenylalanine or tryptophan. The D gene is left open where the match is weak. Some rows mark clone size as missing; the rest say once, few, many or name a class of expanded clone.

D gene	J gene	clone size	V gene	CDR3 protein	CDR3 DNA
TRBD1	TRBJ2-1	many	TRBV12-3/TRBV12-4	CASRRIQGAEQFF	TGTGCCAGCAGAAGAATACAGGGGGCTGAGCAGTTCTTC
TRBD2	TRBJ2-3	-	TRBV29-1	CSLLGGGFTDTQYF	TGCAGCCTCCTTGGCGGGGGGTTCACAGATACGCAGTATTTT
-	TRBJ1-2	few	TRBV7-2	CASNVGPNYGYTF	TGTGCCAGCAACGTTGGACCAAACTATGGCTACACCTTC
-	TRBJ2-1	-	TRBV12-3/TRBV12-4	CASSQRFSYNEQFF	TGTGCCAGCAGTCAGCGGTTCTCCTACAATGAGCAGTTCTTC
-	TRBJ2-1	few	TRBV5-8	CASRQGPGANEQFF	TGTGCCAGCCGCCAAGGTCCTGGCGCCAATGAGCAGTTCTTC
-	TRBJ2-4	-	TRBV27	CASRIAGTPKNIQYF	TGTGCCAGCAGAATCGCCGGGACACCAAAAAACATTCAGTACTTC
TRBD2	TRBJ2-2	-	TRBV12-3/TRBV12-4	CASMVTSSTGELFF	TGTGCCAGCATGGTGACTAGCAGCACCGGGGAGCTGTTTTTT
-	TRBJ1-5	-	TRBV4-1	CASSQDSQGNQPQHF	TGCGCCAGCAGCCAAGATTCACAGGGAAATCAGCCCCAGCATTTT
TRBD2	TRBJ2-2	-	TRBV7-8	CASSATRAGLNTGELFF	TGTGCCAGCAGCGCGACAAGAGCGGGGTTGAACACCGGGGAGCTGTTTTTT
-	TRBJ2-6	-	TRBV23-1	CASSQSGLNPSAGDSSGANVLTF	TGCGCCAGCAGTCAATCGGGGCTTAATCCCTCAGCAGGGGATTCCTCTGGGGCCAACGTCCTGACTTTC
-	TRBJ1-2	-	TRBV27	CASSNSVTNGYTF	TGTGCCAGCAGTAACTCAGTGACAAATGGCTACACCTTC
-	TRBJ2-1	-	TRBV29-1	CSVEDQRSGQFF	TGCAGCGTTGAAGATCAGCGTAGCGGGCAGTTCTTC
-	TRBJ2-2	few	TRBV15	CATSRDIKANTGELFF	TGTGCCACCAGCAGAGATATCAAGGCGAACACCGGGGAGCTGTTTTTT
-	TRBJ2-5	few	TRBV4-3	CASSQRQGPQETQYF	TGCGCCAGCAGCCAAAGGCAGGGACCTCAAGAGACCCAGTACTTC
TRBD2	TRBJ2-1	few	TRBV6-5	CASSYTYSGGDYNEQFF	TGTGCCAGCAGTTACACATATAGCGGGGGGGATTACAATGAGCAGTTCTTC
-	TRBJ2-7	-	TRBV27	CASSLSVGTASYEQYF	TGTGCCAGCAGTTTATCGGTCGGGACCGCCTCCTACGAGCAGTACTTC
-	TRBJ1-2	few	TRBV12-3/TRBV12-4	CASSLRHLANYGYTF	TGTGCCAGCAGTTTACGACACCTAGCTAACTATGGCTACACCTTC
-	TRBJ2-7	once	TRBV18	CASSPSAGFYEQYF	TGTGCCAGCTCACCATCGGCAGGGTTTTACGAGCAGTACTTC
TRBD2	TRBJ2-1	-	TRBV30	CAWSMGLAGENEQFF	TGTGCCTGGAGTATGGGACTAGCTGGAGAAAATGAGCAGTTCTTC
-	TRBJ1-5	few	TRBV30	CAWSYKGSNQPQHF	TGTGCCTGGAGTTACAAGGGTAGCAATCAGCCCCAGCATTTT
-	TRBJ1-2	-	TRBV6-1	CASSPTLMSNYGYTF	TGTGCCAGCAGCCCAACTCTGATGAGTAACTATGGCTACACCTTC
-	TRBJ2-1	few	TRBV6-2/TRBV6-3	CASSYPVGDEQFF	TGTGCCAGCAGTTACCCCGTGGGCGATGAGCAGTTCTTC
TRBD1	TRBJ1-1	many	TRBV20-1	CSARGQPNTEAFF	TGCAGTGCTAGGGGACAGCCGAACACTGAAGCTTTCTTT
TRBD2	TRBJ2-1	-	TRBV15	CATSRAPSGRIDEQFF	TGTGCCACCAGCAGAGCTCCTAGCGGGAGGATAGATGAGCAGTTCTTC
TRBD1	TRBJ2-2	many	TRBV28	CASSKGQGATGELFF	TGTGCCAGCAGTAAAGGACAGGGGGCCACCGGGGAGCTGTTTTTT
-	TRBJ2-5	-	TRBV10-3	CAIRPGTEETQYF	TGTGCCATCAGACCCGGGACGGAAGAGACCCAGTACTTC
-	TRBJ2-2	-	TRBV7-9	CASSLDLRTGELFF	TGTGCCAGCAGCTTAGACCTGAGGACCGGGGAGCTGTTTTTT
-	TRBJ2-7	many	TRBV20-1	CSARVPWGSYEQYF	TGCAGTGCTAGAGTTCCTTGGGGCTCCTACGAGCAGTACTTC
TRBD1	TRBJ1-2	few	TRBV6-2/TRBV6-3	CASSYFQGAGYTF	TGTGCCAGCAGTTACTTCCAGGGGGCTGGCTACACCTTC
-	TRBJ2-1	-	TRBV6-2/TRBV6-3	CASSILVGNEQFF	-
-	TRBJ1-1	few	TRBV5-1	CASYDGLNTEAFF	TGCGCCAGCTACGACGGACTGAACACTGAAGCTTTCTTT
-	TRBJ1-1	-	TRBV6-5	CASTTGYTEAFF	TGTGCCAGCACAACAGGGTACACTGAAGCTTTCTTT
-	TRBJ1-1	-	TRBV7-9	CASSLTQYTEAFF	TGTGCCAGCAGTCTTACACAGTACACTGAAGCTTTCTTT
-	TRBJ2-5	-	TRBV7-9	CASNRETQYF	TGTGCCAGCAACCGAGAGACCCAGTACTTC
TRBD1	TRBJ2-5	-	TRBV7-3	CASSLTGTGETQYF	TGTGCCAGCAGCTTAACGGGGACAGGGGAGACCCAGTACTTC
-	TRBJ2-7	few	TRBV20-1	CSASIPGVHWEQYF	TGCAGTGCTAGCATTCCGGGAGTTCATTGGGAGCAGTACTTC
TRBD1	TRBJ2-7	few	TRBV6-1	CASREQGAGEQYF	TGTGCCAGCAGAGAACAGGGGGCCGGCGAGCAGTACTTC
TRBD2	TRBJ2-2	-	TRBV5-1	CASSLSGLAGTGELFF	TGCGCCAGCAGCTTGTCGGGACTAGCGGGGACCGGGGAGCTGTTTTTT
-	TRBJ2-1	-	TRBV7-9	CASSMVAWDKGYNEQFF	TGTGCCAGCAGCATGGTCGCCTGGGACAAGGGTTACAATGAGCAGTTCTTC
-	TRBJ1-4	few	TRBV12-3/TRBV12-4	CASGPQGPNEKLFF	TGTGCCAGCGGACCTCAGGGCCCGAATGAAAAACTGTTTTTT
-	TRBJ2-3	many	TRBV7-2	CASSPRPGLLTDTQYF	TGTGCCAGCAGCCCCCGTCCGGGACTCCTCACAGATACGCAGTATTTT
TRBD2	TRBJ2-3	-	TRBV5-1	CASSLARWEGRGDTQYF	TGCGCCAGCAGCTTGGCAAGGTGGGAGGGCCGGGGAGATACGCAGTATTTT
-	TRBJ1-6	-	TRBV5-1	CASSLEVNSPLHF	TGCGCCAGCAGCTTGGAGGTGAATTCACCCCTCCACTTT
-	TRBJ2-2	few	TRBV20-1	CSARAPGHPGELFF	TGCAGTGCTAGAGCCCCGGGACACCCCGGGGAGCTGTTTTTT
-	TRBJ2-5	few	TRBV4-3	CASSQGLGGSETQYF	TGCGCCAGCAGCCAAGGACTAGGGGGGAGTGAGACCCAGTACTTC